Below, 16 T cell receptor beta chains from the same sample are listed, as sequenced in a study of blood T cells in healthy people across ages. Then a second PCR, running roughly 7 to 11 cycles, was carried out with a sample-barcoded 5' primer and a J-beta primer mix. Each CDR3 protein is one row after TCRdb ran MiXCR on the 5' RACE reads. Of 650,000 or so distinct CDR3 sequences listed, around 52% are singletons. The sequenced sample consisted of blood. The receptors originated from a woman older than 75 in good health.

There are a few counts of this clonotype. The CDR3 DNA sequence: TGTGCCAGCAGTCACGGAAAAAATTCACCCCTCCACTTT. This encodes CASSHGKNSPLHF. The chain combines TRBV12-3 or TRBV12-4 with TRBJ1-6; D remains unclear. Trimming pared 5 bases from V and 7 bases from J, leaving 9 bases between. The CDR3 is made up of 13 amino acids.

This clonotype showed up many times. CDR3: CASSQAVSYNEQFF. The CDR3 DNA reads as TGCGCCAGCAGCCAAGCTGTGTCCTACAATGAGCAGTTCTTC. The chain joins TRBV4-1 to TRBJ2-1; D remains unclear. CDR3 length: 14 amino acids. Looked up from germline, CDR1 is MGHRA and CDR2 is YSYEKL. V shed 1 base and J shed 1 base, with 5 bases lying between them.

The chain couples TRBV20-1 to TRBJ1-2; the D gene is possibly TRBD1 (5 bases). Trimming removed 6 bases at V and 0 bases at J, with 14 bases between. Germline loops: CDR1 DFQATT, CDR2 SNEGSKA (reference sequence). The length of the CDR3 is 14 residues. The CDR3 loop reads CSASSDSTNYGYTF. The CDR3, as DNA: TGCAGTGCCAGCTCCGACAGCACTAACTATGGCTACACCTTC.

The CDR3 reads CASSYQTNPTDTQYF. The CDR3 DNA reads TGCGCCAGCAGTTACCAGACGAACCCCACAGATACGCAGTATTTT. This rearrangement joins TRBV5-1 to TRBJ2-3; no reliable D call. The V and J ends lost 5 bases and 2 bases respectively, with 15 bases between them. Germline V gene data show CDR1 as SGHRS and CDR2 as YFSETQ. The CDR3 length is 15 residues.

The rearrangement joins TRBV25-1 to TRBJ1-2; 11 bases align to TRBD1. The junction had 13 bases not matched to a gene; V was cut back by 3 bases and J by 4 bases. The CDR3 extends over 18 amino acids. Germline V lookup: CDR1 MGHDK, CDR2 SYGVNS. The CDR3 reads CASSDRRTGGRGGYGYTF. The CDR3 DNA reads as TGTGCCAGCAGTGATCGACGGACAGGGGGCCGGGGGGGCTATGGCTACACCTTC.

Remarks on this clonotype: An end of the junction does not agree with germline; a read error may underlie this. CDR3 bases: TGTGCCGGCAGTTCTACGGCTGCGGGTGCGCAGTATTTT. It yields the protein CAGSSTAAGAQYF. The rearrangement uses TRBV27 and TRBJ2-3, with D possibly matching TRBD2 (5 bases). CDR3 length equals 13 residues. CDR1 MNHEY and CDR2 SMNVEV come from the germline V gene (reference sequence).

This clonotype has a count of ten or more. The chain links TRBV12-3 or TRBV12-4 to TRBJ2-5; D is possibly TRBD1 (5 bases). CDR3 length: 14 residues. V lost 3 bases to trimming and J lost 1 base, with 9 bases between them. Written as DNA, the CDR3 is TGTGCCAGCAGTTTCAGACAGCTCCAAGAGACCCAGTACTTC. It is translated as CASSFRQLQETQYF.

This clonotype appeared a few times. This rearrangement joins TRBV9 to TRBJ2-6, with D possibly matching TRBD1 (5 bases). Deletions cut 3 bases from V and 12 bases from J, with 16 bases between. The CDR3 consists of 14 residues. Germline CDR1 reads SGDLS; CDR2 reads YYNGEE. This CDR3 reads CASSEVAGQTVLTF. CDR3 nucleotides: TGTGCCAGCAGCGAGGTTGCAGGGCAAACCGTCCTGACTTTC. Together with reference TRBV9 and TRBJ2-6, the CDR3 gives the full variable domain: DSGVTQTPKHLITATGQRVTLRCSPRSGDLSVYWYQQSLDQGLQFLIQYYNGEERAKGNILERFSAQQFPDLHSELNLSSLELGDSALYFCASSEVAGQTVLTFGAGSRLTVL.

Concerning this clonotype itself: A clone one base away is much larger, so this may be a read error. The chain couples TRBV15 to TRBJ2-1; TRBD2 aligns across 12 bases. This CDR3 is 20 amino acids long. Trimming took 3 bases from V and 0 from J; bases not matched to a gene: 12. The germline V gene has CDR1 LNHNV and CDR2 YYDKDF (reference sequence). The CDR3 reads CATSSLTSGRTWSSYNEQFF. In DNA form, the CDR3 reads TGTGCCACCAGCAGCCTGACTAGCGGGAGAACATGGAGCTCCTACAATGAGCAGTTCTTC.

This sequence joins TRBV27 and TRBJ1-4; 7 nucleotides align to TRBD1. CDR3 length: 15 amino acids. With 5 bases clipped from V and 8 bases from J, the junction kept 11 bases outside the gene matches. Germline V lookup: CDR1 MNHEY, CDR2 SMNVEV (reference sequence). CDR3 sequence reads: CASSPQTGRWEKLFF. The CDR3 DNA follows: TGTGCCAGCAGTCCCCAGACAGGGAGGTGGGAAAAACTGTTTTTT.

At least ten counts were recorded for this clonotype. This sequence joins TRBV6-1 and TRBJ1-5; D may be TRBD1 (5 bases). Trimming removed 5 bases at V and 9 bases at J, with 20 bases between. Looked up from germline, CDR1 is MNHNS and CDR2 is SASEGT. There are 15 residues in the CDR3. In DNA, the CDR3 is TGTGCCAGCAGTCGGGGGGGGACGGAAGGGTCGCCCCAGCATTTT. Encoded protein: CASSRGGTEGSPQHF.

The CDR3 protein is CASSPGWIREKLFF. For the CDR3, the DNA is TGTGCCAGCAGCCCCGGATGGATTCGTGAAAAACTGTTTTTT. The genes are TRBV3-1 and TRBJ1-4, with D uncertain. Between the trimmed V and J ends, which lost 4 bases and 7 bases, there was a span of 13 bases. Germline-derived CDR1 and CDR2 are LGHDT and YNNKEL (reference sequence). The CDR3 runs 14 residues.

This clonotype has a single count. This chain connects TRBV7-9 to TRBJ2-3; 8 nucleotides match TRBD2. The V and J ends lost 7 bases and 7 bases, in that order; junction bases with no gene match: 16. The length of the CDR3 is 16 residues. CDR1 SEHNR and CDR2 FQNEAQ come from the germline V gene (reference sequence). CDR3 residues: CASILIVSGGFYTQYF. The CDR3 coding sequence is TGTGCCAGCATACTGATCGTGAGCGGGGGCTTTTATACGCAGTATTTT.

Worth noting for this clonotype: The junction and the germline gene differ at one end; a read error may be behind it. V and J are TRBV7-2 and TRBJ2-2, with TRBD2 matching 9 bases. CDR3 length: 17 amino acids. Germline CDR1 is SGHTA and CDR2 is FQGNSA. The DNA for the CDR3 is TGTGCCAGCAGCCTACACAGGACTAGCGTCGACACTGGGGAGCTGTTTTTT. Amino acids: CASSLHRTSVDTGELFF.

As regards this clonotype: A junction boundary mismatches the germline segment, possibly from a read error. The V gene is TRBV3-1, the J gene TRBJ2-4; D is unresolved. The J call may be faulty, since TRBJ2-5 better matches the DNA end. Germline V gene sequence: CDR1 LGHDT, CDR2 YNNKEL (reference sequence). The CDR3 runs 13 residues. The CDR3 sequence is CTSSQDPGETQYF. CDR3 nucleotide sequence: TGTACCAGCAGCCAAGATCCCGGGGAGACCCAGTACTTC.

CDR3 sequence (DNA): TGTGCCAGCAGCCATAAACGAAAGTCCTACGAGCAGTACTTC. It encodes CASSHKRKSYEQYF. The V and J genes are TRBV3-1 and TRBJ2-7; no reliable D call. Per the germline V gene, CDR1 is LGHDT and CDR2 is YNNKEL (reference sequence). Trimming stripped 3 bases from V and 1 base from J, with 10 bases between. The CDR3 extends over 14 amino acids.